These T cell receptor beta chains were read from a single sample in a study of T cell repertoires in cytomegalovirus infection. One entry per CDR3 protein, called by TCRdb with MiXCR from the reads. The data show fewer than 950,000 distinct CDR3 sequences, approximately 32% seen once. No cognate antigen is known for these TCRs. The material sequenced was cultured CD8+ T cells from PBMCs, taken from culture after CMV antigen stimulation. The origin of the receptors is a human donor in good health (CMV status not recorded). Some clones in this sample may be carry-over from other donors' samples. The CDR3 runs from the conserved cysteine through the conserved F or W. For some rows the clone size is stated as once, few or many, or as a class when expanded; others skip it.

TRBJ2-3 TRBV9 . CASSDPAARSTDTQYF
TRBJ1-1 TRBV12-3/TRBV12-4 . CASSLWRQNTEAFF
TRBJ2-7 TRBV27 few CASSLTGGPYEQYF
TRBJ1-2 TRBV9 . CASSVGPANYGYTF
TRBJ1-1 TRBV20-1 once CSARGLEDRGYHTEAFF
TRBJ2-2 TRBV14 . CASSQVGDGTGELFF
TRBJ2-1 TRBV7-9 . CASSFPDRYNEQFF
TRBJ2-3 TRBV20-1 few CSARDRGASTDTQYF
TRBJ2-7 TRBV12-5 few CASGFSRTGGFYEQYF
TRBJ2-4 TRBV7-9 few CASTPEQGGAKNIQYF
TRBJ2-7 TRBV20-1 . CSARDERSGGTYEQYF
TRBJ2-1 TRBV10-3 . CAISDWDDNEQFF
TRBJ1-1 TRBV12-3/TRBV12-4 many CASSLEGPENTEAFF
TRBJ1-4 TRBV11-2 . CASSFKGQSATNEKLFF
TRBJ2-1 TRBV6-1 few CASSDSGLAGREQFF
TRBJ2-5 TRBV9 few CASSVGDTQQETQYF
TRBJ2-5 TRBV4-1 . CASSQALAGGQETQYF
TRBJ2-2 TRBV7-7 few CASSPGQWGTGELFF
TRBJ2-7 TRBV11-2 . CTSTHGVSYEQYF
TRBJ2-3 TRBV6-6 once CASSYTSGRGDTQYF
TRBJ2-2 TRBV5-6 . CATRNRATHGNTGELFF
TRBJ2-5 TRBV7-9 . CASSSHDTSYQETQYF
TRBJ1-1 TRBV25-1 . CASSETWQFGGYTEAFF
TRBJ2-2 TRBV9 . CASSVAVQGRSPPGELFF
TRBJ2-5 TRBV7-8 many CASSSPGLAGVGETQYF
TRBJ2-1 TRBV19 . CASTFSGGSSYNEQFF
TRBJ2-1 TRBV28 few CASSSLGQSNEQFF
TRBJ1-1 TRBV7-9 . CASSFPGQRRYEAFF
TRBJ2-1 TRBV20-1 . CSAPGPDQSYNEQFF